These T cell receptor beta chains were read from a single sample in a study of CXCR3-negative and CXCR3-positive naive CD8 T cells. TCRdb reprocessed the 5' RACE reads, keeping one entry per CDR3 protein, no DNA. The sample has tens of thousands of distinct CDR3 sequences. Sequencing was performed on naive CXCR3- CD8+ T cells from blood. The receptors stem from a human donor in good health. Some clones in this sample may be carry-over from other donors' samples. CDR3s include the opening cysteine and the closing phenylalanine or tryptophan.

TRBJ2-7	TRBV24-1	CATSDFVAGRGYEQYF
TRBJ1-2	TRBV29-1	CSVEDFWQGGTSYGYTF
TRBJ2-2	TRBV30	CAWSETELTGELFF
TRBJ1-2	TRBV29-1	CSVAPRNLNYGYTF
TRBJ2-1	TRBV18	CASSPPSDRVLINEQFF
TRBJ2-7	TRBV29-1	CSVGAVPLYEQYF
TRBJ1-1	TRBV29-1	CSVFSGTGNVEAFF
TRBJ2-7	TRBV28	CASSYYTADRGLKDEQYF
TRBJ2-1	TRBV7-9	CASSPNRQGNSEQFF
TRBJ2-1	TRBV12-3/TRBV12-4	CASSGGPNNEQFF
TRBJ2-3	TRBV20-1	CSAKVKREKNPDTQYF
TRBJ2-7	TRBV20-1	CSARDWGRASYEQYF
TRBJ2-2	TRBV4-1	CASSQDIGSAGELFF
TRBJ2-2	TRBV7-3	CASSLLDGDAGELFF
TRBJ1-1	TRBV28	CASSRQATNTEAFF
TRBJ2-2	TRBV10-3	CAAVEFDTGELFF
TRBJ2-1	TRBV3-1	CASTFRGRAPGEQFF
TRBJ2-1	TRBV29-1	CSVVVSGGAIDEQFF
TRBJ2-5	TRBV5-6	CASSLELAGEETQYF
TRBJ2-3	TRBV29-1	CSVGLAVPDTQYF
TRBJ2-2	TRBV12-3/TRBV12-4	CASSLGPPGELFF
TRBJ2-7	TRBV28	CASSPLLEQGAGEQYF
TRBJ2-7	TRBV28	CASSSVNGGYEQYF